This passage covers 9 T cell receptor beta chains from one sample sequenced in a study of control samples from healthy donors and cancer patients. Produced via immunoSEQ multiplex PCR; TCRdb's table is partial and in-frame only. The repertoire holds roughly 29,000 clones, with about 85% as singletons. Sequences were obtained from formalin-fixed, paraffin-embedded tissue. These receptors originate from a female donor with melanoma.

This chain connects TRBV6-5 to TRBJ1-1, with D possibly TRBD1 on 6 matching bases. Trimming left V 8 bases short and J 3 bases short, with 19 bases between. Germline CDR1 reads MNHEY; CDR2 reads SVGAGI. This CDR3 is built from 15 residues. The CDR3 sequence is CASQLGALGDTEAFF. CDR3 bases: TGTGCCAGCCAGCTGGGGGCTCTTGGGGACACTGAAGCTTTCTTT.

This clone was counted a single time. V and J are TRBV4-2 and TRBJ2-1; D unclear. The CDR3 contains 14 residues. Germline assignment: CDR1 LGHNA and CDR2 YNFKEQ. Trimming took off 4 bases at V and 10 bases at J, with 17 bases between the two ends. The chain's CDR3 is CASSLSGPAGEQFF. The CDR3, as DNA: TGTGCCAGCAGCCTTTCCGGCCCAGCCGGGGAGCAGTTCTTC.

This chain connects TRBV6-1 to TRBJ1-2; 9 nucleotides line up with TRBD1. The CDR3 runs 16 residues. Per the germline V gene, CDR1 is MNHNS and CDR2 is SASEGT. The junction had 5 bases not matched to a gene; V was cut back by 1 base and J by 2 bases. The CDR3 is CASSEDRQGVNYGYTF. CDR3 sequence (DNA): TGTGCCAGCAGTGAAGACCGACAGGGGGTAAACTATGGCTACACCTTC.

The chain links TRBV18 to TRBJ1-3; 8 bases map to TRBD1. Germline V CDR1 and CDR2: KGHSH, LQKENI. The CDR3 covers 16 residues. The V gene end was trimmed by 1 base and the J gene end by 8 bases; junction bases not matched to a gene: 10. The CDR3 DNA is TGTGCCAGCTCACCACAAGGACAGGGATCAATCCACACCATATATTTT. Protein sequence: CASSPQGQGSIHTIYF.

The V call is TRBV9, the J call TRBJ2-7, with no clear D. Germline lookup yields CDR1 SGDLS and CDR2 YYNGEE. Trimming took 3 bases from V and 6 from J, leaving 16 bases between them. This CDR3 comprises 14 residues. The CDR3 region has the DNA TGTGCCAGCAGCGGCGAGGCCGTAGTGGGCGAGCAGTACTTC. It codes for CASSGEAVVGEQYF.

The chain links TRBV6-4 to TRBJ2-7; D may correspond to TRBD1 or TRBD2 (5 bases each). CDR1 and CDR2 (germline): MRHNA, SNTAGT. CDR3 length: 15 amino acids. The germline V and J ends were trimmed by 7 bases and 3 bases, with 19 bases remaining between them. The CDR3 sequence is CASTPGPYRYYEQYF. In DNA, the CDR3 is TGTGCCAGCACCCCGGGGCCCTATCGTTACTACGAGCAGTACTTC.

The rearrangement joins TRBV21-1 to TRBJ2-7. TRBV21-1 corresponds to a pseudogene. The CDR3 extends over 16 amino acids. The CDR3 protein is CASSQGPKQYYYEQYF. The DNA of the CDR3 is TGTGCCAGCAGCCAAGGGCCCAAACAGTACTACTACGAGCAGTACTTC.

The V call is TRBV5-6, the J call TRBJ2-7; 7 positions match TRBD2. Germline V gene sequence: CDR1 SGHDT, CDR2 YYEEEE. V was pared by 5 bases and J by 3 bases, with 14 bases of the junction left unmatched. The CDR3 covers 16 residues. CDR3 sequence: CASRPRGENRVYEQYF. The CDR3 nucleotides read TGTGCCAGCAGACCTCGGGGGGAGAATAGGGTCTACGAGCAGTACTTC.

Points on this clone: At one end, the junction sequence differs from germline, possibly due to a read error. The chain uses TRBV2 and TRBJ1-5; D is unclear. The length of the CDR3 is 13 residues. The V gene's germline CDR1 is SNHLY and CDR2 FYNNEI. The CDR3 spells CASSGRGNRPQHF. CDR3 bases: TGTGCCAGCAGTGGACGGGGTAATCGGCCCCAGCATTTT. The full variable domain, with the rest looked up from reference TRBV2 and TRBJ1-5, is EPEVTQTPSHQVTQMGQEVILRCVPISNHLYFYWYRQILGQKVEFLVSFYNNEISEKSEIFDDQFSVERPDGSNFTLKIRSTKLEDSAMYFCASSGRGNRPQHFGDGTRLSIL.